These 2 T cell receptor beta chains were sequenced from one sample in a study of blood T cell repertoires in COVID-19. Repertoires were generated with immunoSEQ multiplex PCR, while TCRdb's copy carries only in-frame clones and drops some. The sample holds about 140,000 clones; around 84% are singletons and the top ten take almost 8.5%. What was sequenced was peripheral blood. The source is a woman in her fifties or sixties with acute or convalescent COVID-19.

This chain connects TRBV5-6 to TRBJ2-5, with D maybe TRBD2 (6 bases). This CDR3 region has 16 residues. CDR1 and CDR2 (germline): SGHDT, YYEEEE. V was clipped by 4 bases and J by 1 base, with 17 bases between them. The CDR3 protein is CASSRRGRGLQETQYF. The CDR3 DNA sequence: TGTGCCAGCAGCCGGAGGGGACGAGGCCTCCAAGAGACCCAGTACTTC.

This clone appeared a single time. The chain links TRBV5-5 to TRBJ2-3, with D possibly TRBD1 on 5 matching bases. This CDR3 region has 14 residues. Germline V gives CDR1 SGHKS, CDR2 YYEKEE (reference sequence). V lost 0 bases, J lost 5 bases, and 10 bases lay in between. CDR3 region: CASSLVRQGDTQYF. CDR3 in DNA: TGTGCCAGCAGCTTGGTTCGCCAGGGAGATACGCAGTATTTT.